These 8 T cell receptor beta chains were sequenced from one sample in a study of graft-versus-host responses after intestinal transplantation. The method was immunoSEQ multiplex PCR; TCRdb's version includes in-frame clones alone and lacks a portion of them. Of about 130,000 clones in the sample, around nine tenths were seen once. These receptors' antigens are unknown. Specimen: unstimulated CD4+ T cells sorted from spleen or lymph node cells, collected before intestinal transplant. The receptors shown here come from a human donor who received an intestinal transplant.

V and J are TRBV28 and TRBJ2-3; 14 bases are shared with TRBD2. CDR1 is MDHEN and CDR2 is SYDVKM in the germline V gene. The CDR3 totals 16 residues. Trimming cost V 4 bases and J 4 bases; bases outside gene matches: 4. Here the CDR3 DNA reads TGTGCCAGCAGTTCCCCGGGACTAGCGGGGGCAGATACGCAGTATTTT. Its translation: CASSSPGLAGADTQYF. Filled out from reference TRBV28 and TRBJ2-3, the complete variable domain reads DVKVTQSSRYLVKRTGEKVFLECVQDMDHENMFWYRQDPGLGLRLIYFSYDVKMKEKGDIPEGYSVSREKKERFSLILESASTNQTSMYLCASSSPGLAGADTQYFGPGTRLTVL.

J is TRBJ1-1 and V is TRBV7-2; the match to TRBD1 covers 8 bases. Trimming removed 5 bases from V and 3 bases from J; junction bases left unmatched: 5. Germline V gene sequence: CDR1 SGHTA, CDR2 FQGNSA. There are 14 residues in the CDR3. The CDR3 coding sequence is TGTGCCAGCAGCCCCAGGGGGCTCGACACTGAAGCTTTCTTT. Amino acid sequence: CASSPRGLDTEAFF.

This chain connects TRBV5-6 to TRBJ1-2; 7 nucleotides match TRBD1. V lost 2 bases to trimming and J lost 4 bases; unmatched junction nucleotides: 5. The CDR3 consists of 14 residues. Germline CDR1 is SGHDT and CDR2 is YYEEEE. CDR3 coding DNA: TGTGCCAGCAGCTTCTCCGGGACAGCCTATGGCTACACCTTC. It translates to CASSFSGTAYGYTF.

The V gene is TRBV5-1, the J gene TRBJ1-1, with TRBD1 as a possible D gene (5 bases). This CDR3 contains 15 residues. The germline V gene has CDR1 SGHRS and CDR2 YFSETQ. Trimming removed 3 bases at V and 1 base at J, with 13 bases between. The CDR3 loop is CASSSGQGSNTEAFF. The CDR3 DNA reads TGCGCCAGCAGCTCGGGTCAGGGTTCGAACACTGAAGCTTTCTTT. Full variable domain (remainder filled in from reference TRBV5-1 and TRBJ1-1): KAGVTQTPRYLIKTRGQQVTLSCSPISGHRSVSWYQQTPGQGLQFLFEYFSETQRNKGNFPGRFSGRQFSNSRSEMNVSTLELGDSALYLCASSSGQGSNTEAFFGQGTRLTVV.

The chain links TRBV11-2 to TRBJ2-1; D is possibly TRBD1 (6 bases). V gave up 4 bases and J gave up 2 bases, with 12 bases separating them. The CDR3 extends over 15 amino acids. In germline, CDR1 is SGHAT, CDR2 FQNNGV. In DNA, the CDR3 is TGTGCCAGCAGCTCCTCGTGGGGGCCCTACAATGAGCAGTTCTTC. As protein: CASSSSWGPYNEQFF. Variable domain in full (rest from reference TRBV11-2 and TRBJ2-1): EAGVAQSPRYKIIEKRQSVAFWCNPISGHATLYWYQQILGQGPKLLIQFQNNGVVDDSQLPKDRFSAERLKGVDSTLKIQPAKLEDSAVYLCASSSSWGPYNEQFFGPGTRLTVL.

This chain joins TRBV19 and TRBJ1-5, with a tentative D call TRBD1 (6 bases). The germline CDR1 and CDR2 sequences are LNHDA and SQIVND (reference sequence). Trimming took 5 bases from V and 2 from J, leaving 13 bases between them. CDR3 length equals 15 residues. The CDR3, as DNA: TGTGCCAGTAGTTTACAGGGAATTGGCAATCAGCCCCAGCATTTT. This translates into CASSLQGIGNQPQHF.

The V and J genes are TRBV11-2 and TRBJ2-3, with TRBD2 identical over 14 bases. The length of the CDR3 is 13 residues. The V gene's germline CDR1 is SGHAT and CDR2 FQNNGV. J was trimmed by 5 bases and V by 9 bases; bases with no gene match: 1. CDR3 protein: CASGLAGGDTQYF. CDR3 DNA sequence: TGTGCCAGTGGACTAGCGGGGGGAGATACGCAGTATTTT.

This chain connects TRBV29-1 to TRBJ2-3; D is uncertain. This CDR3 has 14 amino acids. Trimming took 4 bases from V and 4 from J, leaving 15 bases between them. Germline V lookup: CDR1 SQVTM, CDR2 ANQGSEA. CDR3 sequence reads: CSVGQGQNPDTQYF. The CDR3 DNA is TGCAGCGTTGGGCAAGGGCAGAATCCAGATACGCAGTATTTT.